The T cell receptor beta chain under discussion was sequenced for a study of shared clonotypes between healthy human individuals (dated by TCRdb to the early 2020s). Regarding the study in general: The cohort included three men and two women between 18 and 49 years of age. For each donor, three plates each were used for CD4 naive and CD4 memory, two plates were used for CD8 naive, and one plate was used for CD8 memory. To estimate repertoire size and how much clonotypes are shared between individuals, the study performed deep sequencing of blood TCR repertoires from roughly five healthy adults. Different laboratories and diverse techniques were used to prepare libraries and sequence TCR repertoires, to increase sequencing depth and limit assay-specific biases. Between about 0.8 and 9.5 billion PBMCs per donor were obtained by leukapheresis.

TCR CDR3 regions were amplified from genomic DNA by multiplex PCR using the deep immunoSEQ assay. Genomic DNA extracted from each cell subset was distributed evenly over all wells of several immunoSEQ 96-well plates, and each plate served as one replicate. For sorted subsets, each replicate PCR was loaded with roughly 190 ng genomic DNA, equivalent to approximately 27,000 T cell genomes. Purified libraries were measured with a Qubit 3.0 fluorometer, size-checked on a Bioanalyzer 2100, and measured again with the KAPA Library Quantification kit. A separate single-read 150-cycle Illumina NextSeq 550 flow cell was used to sequence each immunoSEQ 96-well plate. The original methods were these. The immunoSEQ output contained only junctional sequences without quality scores, so filtering could not match that applied to full-length reads. Sequences were annotated with PyIR, a Python wrapper for IgBLAST v1.9, and V/J genes and CDR3 were assigned using IMGT germline references. Reads with weak V/J assignments (E-value above 1e-6), missing CDR3, stop codons, out-of-frame junctions, or ambiguous translated residues were removed. V3J clonotypes were defined as sequences sharing an identical inferred V gene, J gene, and CDR3 amino acid sequence. Percentage overlap between repertoires was computed as shared unique clonotypes divided by the size of the smaller repertoire. Repertoire richness was assessed with RTK rarefaction, the Chao1 estimator, and Recon v2.1 estimates of unobserved clonotypes. OLGA was used to compute generation probabilities for all TCRbeta clonotypes that the gDNA method yielded from a handful of donors. This is the immuneACCESS table as TCRdb keeps it, with only in-frame sequences that have V and J called. A part of the clones is gone; compared with another copy, unresolved V genes explain less than half, and the rest is unexplained. The V and J calls and clone size come from that table; D and trimming were worked out from the DNA. The sample has about 2,500,000 clones on record, 85% to 95% of them singletons. The ten largest clones add up to over 0.12% of the sample.

V is pared back by 1 base and J by 4 bases, with 8 bases lying between the germline termini. The cysteine opens and the phenylalanine closes a CDR3 of 14 amino acids. Here the CDR3 DNA is all that survives: 42 bases in frame from base 1. CDR1 and CDR2, looked up from the germline V gene, are SGHTA and FQGNSA. Overall results and qualifications from the work: About 5% of naive CD4, 3% to 4% of naive CD8, 2.3% of memory CD4, and about 0.4% of memory CD8 clonotypes were shared across a few donors. Pairwise subsampling led to the expectation that sequencing depth would affect the degree of clonotype sharing among donors. Rarefaction of sorted-subset datasets indicated incomplete sequencing despite the large sequencing depth. Only blood was sampled, and tissue TCR repertoires likely differ from those in blood. Estimated clonotype richness was generally larger for naive than for memory subsets. Compared with non-shared clonotypes, the clonotypes found in all four sorted-subset donors had higher generation probabilities. The genetic and exposure-history diversity represented was limited by the small number of donors.

About this clone itself: Its antigen target is currently unknown. Per-base qualities were not stored, and no clone one base away is much larger. Other DNA sequences within the sample encode an identical CDR3.

The donors were healthy, HIV-negative adults who had no recently reported acute infections or vaccinations. Every donor was a Caucasian adult residing in Nashville, Tennessee, USA. CD4+ T cells were enriched through magnetic negative selection, after which naive cells were positively selected on CD45RA and the remaining negative fraction served as the memory subset. Blood was obtained by leukapheresis, after which PBMCs were separated by Ficoll-Histopaque density gradient centrifugation and cryopreserved in liquid nitrogen vapor phase. Purity and quantity of every magnetically sorted T cell population were checked by analytical flow cytometry. Genomic DNA was isolated from each sorted fraction and quantified by UV absorbance on a Nanodrop 2000c.

Recombination linked TRBV7-2 to TRBJ2-1; the D gene remains uncertain. This clonotype was obtained from a young man in good health. The sequencing sample was made of naive CD4+ T cells sorted from blood. This sample's cell subset or site label indicates: CD45RA+ positively selected. The sequenced DNA is TGTGCCAGCAGCTTAGAAGCAGGATACAATGAGCAGTTCTTC. It specifies CASSLEAGYNEQFF.